This passage covers 17 T cell receptor beta chains from one sample sequenced in a study of blood T cell repertoires in COVID-19. Here immunoSEQ multiplex PCR was the method, and the copy in TCRdb shows in-frame clones only, minus some. The table records about 400,000 clones, roughly 89% of them present only once. Sequencing was done on a sample of peripheral blood. These receptors originate from a woman aged 30 to 39 with acute or convalescent COVID-19.

A remark on this clone: At one end, the junction sequence differs from germline, possibly due to a read error. The J gene is TRBJ1-5, the V gene TRBV7-9, with no clear D. Germline assignment: CDR1 SEHNR and CDR2 FQNEAQ (reference sequence). CDR3 size: 13 residues. The CDR3 DNA sequence: TGTGCCAGCAGCTTAGGGGCGCGTCAGCCTCAGCATTTT. Residues: CASSLGARQPQHF. Together with reference TRBV7-9 and TRBJ1-5, the CDR3 gives the full variable domain: DTGVSQNPRHKITKRGQNVTFRCDPISEHNRLYWYRQTLGQGPEFLTYFQNEAQLEKSRLLSDRFSAERPKGSFSTLEIQRTEQGDSAMYLCASSLGARQPQHFGDGTRLSIL.

The chain combines TRBV5-4 with TRBJ2-7; 8 bases match TRBD1. The CDR3 extends over 15 amino acids. The trim removed 2 bases at V and 0 bases at J, leaving 4 bases unmatched. The germline V gene has CDR1 SGHNT and CDR2 YYREEE (reference sequence). Here the CDR3 DNA reads TGTGCCAGCAGCTTAGGGGACAGGATCTCCTACGAGCAGTACTTC. It is translated as CASSLGDRISYEQYF.

The J gene is TRBJ1-6, the V gene TRBV9; 7 nucleotides match TRBD1. With V trimmed by 4 bases and J by 7 bases, 5 bases remained unmatched. Germline assignment: CDR1 SGDLS and CDR2 YYNGEE. The CDR3 runs 14 residues. The CDR3 DNA sequence: TGTGCCAGCAGCCCCGGGACAGAAAATTCACCCCTCCACTTT. It encodes CASSPGTENSPLHF.

The V gene is TRBV6-6, the J gene TRBJ1-2, with D tentatively TRBD1 (6 bases). Trimming shortened V by 0 bases and J by 3 bases, and 11 bases separated the two germline ends. The germline CDR1 and CDR2 sequences are MNHNY and SVGAGI (reference sequence). The CDR3 has 15 residues. The CDR3 coding sequence is TGTGCCAGCAGTTACTCAAGGGGGTACGACTATGGCTACACCTTC. Translation gives CASSYSRGYDYGYTF.

V usage is TRBV21-1 and J usage is TRBJ1-6; the table's D call, TRBD1, was not checked against the DNA. TRBV21-1 is an annotated pseudogene. CDR3 size: 18 residues. The CDR3 DNA follows: TGTGCCAGCAGCGATTCGACAGGGGGCACCAGGTGGGATTCACCCCTCCACTTT. This translates into CASSDSTGGTRWDSPLHF.

The V gene is TRBV5-1, the J gene TRBJ1-2, with TRBD1 matching 7 bases. The CDR3 has 14 residues. V shed 0 bases and J 6 bases; nucleotides not matched to a gene: 5. Looked up from germline, CDR1 is SGHRS and CDR2 is YFSETQ. The CDR3 reads CASSLETGLDGYTF. The CDR3 DNA follows: TGCGCCAGCAGCTTGGAGACAGGGCTCGATGGCTACACCTTC.

The CDR3 DNA reads TGTGCCAGCAGCCTCACGGGACTAGGACGCGGCAGAACAGATACGCAGTATTTT. It encodes CASSLTGLGRGRTDTQYF. The chain links TRBV3-1 (or the pseudogene TRBV3-2) to TRBJ2-3; 8 nucleotides align to TRBD2. The CDR3 length is 18 residues. The ends lost 4 bases at V and 3 bases at J; junction bases unmatched: 15. Germline V CDR1 and CDR2: LGHDT, YNNKEL (reference sequence).

Written as DNA, the CDR3 is TGTGCCACCAGTGACTCAGGTAGCTCCTACGAGCAGTACTTC. As protein: CATSDSGSSYEQYF. V usage is TRBV24-1 and J usage is TRBJ2-7, with D hard to call. Deletions cut 4 bases from V and 0 bases from J, with 9 bases between. The CDR3 sequence is 14 residues long. CDR1 is KGHDR and CDR2 is SFDVKD in the germline V gene.

This chain joins TRBV6-6 and TRBJ2-3, with 7 bases that match TRBD2. The CDR3 sequence is 15 residues long. Germline V gives CDR1 MNHNY, CDR2 SVGAGI (reference sequence). J gave up 0 bases and V 0 bases, and 0 bases lay outside the gene matches. The CDR3 DNA reads as TGTGCCAGCAGTTACTCAGCGGGGAGCACAGATACGCAGTATTTT. Encoded protein: CASSYSAGSTDTQYF.

The rearrangement uses TRBV18 and TRBJ1-1; no reliable D call. The CDR3 loop spans 15 amino acids. Per germline, CDR1 KGHSH and CDR2 LQKENI. V shed 6 bases and J shed 5 bases, with 19 bases lying between them. This CDR3 is CASSRDREIRTEAFF. CDR3 in DNA: TGTGCCAGCTCGCGCGACCGGGAAATAAGGACTGAAGCTTTCTTT.

The CDR3 DNA follows: TGTGCCAGCAGCTCCTCTTCCGGGACTAAAGAGACCCAGTACTTC. As protein: CASSSSSGTKETQYF. This rearrangement joins TRBV11-2 to TRBJ2-5; 7 bases align to TRBD2. J lost 3 bases, V lost 4 bases, and 8 bases had no gene match. The CDR3 runs 15 residues. CDR1 and CDR2 (germline): SGHAT, FQNNGV.

This chain uses TRBV5-1 with TRBJ2-1; 9 bases map to TRBD2. With V trimmed by 4 bases and J by 5 bases, 7 bases remained unmatched. CDR3 length equals 15 residues. CDR1 and CDR2 from the germline V gene are SGHRS and YFSETQ. This chain's CDR3 is CASSISGGGHNEQFF. In DNA form, the CDR3 reads TGCGCCAGCAGCATTAGCGGGGGCGGACACAATGAGCAGTTCTTC.

The rearrangement links TRBV5-1 to TRBJ2-1, with 7 nucleotides matching TRBD1. V trimming: 4 bases; J trimming: 3 bases; junction bases outside the gene matches: 10. The CDR3 sequence is 16 residues long. Per germline, CDR1 SGHRS and CDR2 YFSETQ. CDR3 coding DNA: TGCGCCAGCAGCCTGACCGGGACAGAAAACTACAATGAGCAGTTCTTC. This codes for CASSLTGTENYNEQFF.

The V and J genes are TRBV19 and TRBJ2-5; TRBD1 agrees at 8 bases. The J segment lost 1 base and the V segment lost 4 bases, leaving 5 bases of the junction unmatched. This CDR3 contains 15 residues. Germline V gene data show CDR1 as LNHDA and CDR2 as SQIVND (reference sequence). CDR3: CASSRDRQTQETQYF. The CDR3 region has the DNA TGTGCCAGTAGTAGGGACAGGCAAACCCAAGAGACCCAGTACTTC.

This chain connects TRBV5-6 to TRBJ2-5, with a tentative D call TRBD2 (6 bases). Germline-derived CDR1 and CDR2 are SGHDT and YYEEEE. V was trimmed by 1 base and J by 4 bases, leaving 11 bases between them. The CDR3 length is 14 residues. CDR3 protein: CASSLPVGGETQYF. In DNA form, the CDR3 reads TGTGCCAGCAGCTTGCCGGTCGGGGGAGAGACCCAGTACTTC.

As DNA, the CDR3 is TGTGCCAGCAGCTCCCTACAGAAATACCCTGACAATGAGCAGTTCTTC. As protein: CASSSLQKYPDNEQFF. The chain recombines TRBV7-6 with TRBJ2-1; D gene uncertain. Germline-derived CDR1 and CDR2 are SGHVS and FNYEAQ. The CDR3 consists of 16 residues. V gave up 4 bases and J gave up 5 bases, with 18 bases separating them.

The chain carries TRBV6-5 and TRBJ2-7; possibly TRBD1 for D (5 bases). The CDR3 contains 13 residues. The ends were cut back, 6 bases at V and 0 bases at J, with 9 bases in the middle. CDR1 is MNHEY, CDR2 SVGAGI, per germline. CDR3 in amino acids: CASRFDSSYEQYF. DNA of the CDR3: TGTGCCAGCAGATTCGACAGCTCCTACGAGCAGTACTTC.